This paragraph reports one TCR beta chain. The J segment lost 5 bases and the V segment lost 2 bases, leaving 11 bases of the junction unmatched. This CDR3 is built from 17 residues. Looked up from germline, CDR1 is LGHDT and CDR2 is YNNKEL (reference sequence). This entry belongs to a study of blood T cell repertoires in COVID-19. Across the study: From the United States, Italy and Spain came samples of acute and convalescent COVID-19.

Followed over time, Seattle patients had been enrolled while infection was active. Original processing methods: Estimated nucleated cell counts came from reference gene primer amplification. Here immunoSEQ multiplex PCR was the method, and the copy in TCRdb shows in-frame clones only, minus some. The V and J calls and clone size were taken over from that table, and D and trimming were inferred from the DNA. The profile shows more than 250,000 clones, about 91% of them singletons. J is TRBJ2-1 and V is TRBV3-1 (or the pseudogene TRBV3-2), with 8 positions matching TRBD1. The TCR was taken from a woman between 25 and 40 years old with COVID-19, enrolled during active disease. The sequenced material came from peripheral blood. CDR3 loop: CASSQPPWTGFDNEQFF. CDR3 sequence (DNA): TGTGCCAGCAGCCAACCCCCGTGGACAGGGTTCGACAATGAGCAGTTCTTC.